These 29 T cell receptor beta chains were all obtained from the same sample, sequenced in a study of patients and donors after allogeneic stem cell transplantation (dated by TCRdb to 2020 to 2022). Libraries were constructed by RT-PCR. The sequencing machine was a NextSeq 550. In TCRdb, the public reads were trimmed at Q25 with fastp and aligned with MiXCR, with productive beta chains retained. Every CDR3 protein is listed once, alongside the most common genes and DNA of its rows. The sample yields around 150,000 distinct CDR3 sequences; about two fifths were counted once. The biggest ten clones account for roughly 50% of the sample. The source material was blood, either unsorted or a sorted T cell fraction (not recorded which). Receptors were obtained from a human donor who was either an allogeneic HSCT recipient or a stem cell or donor lymphocyte infusion donor (not recorded which). It is not recorded whose cells these are; they may come from a transplant donor.

This clonotype was counted only a few times. The CDR3, as DNA: TGTGCCAGCAGCGGTTCTTCTGGACCGCACTATGGCTACACCTTC. Protein sequence: CASSGSSGPHYGYTF. The chain recombines TRBV9 with TRBJ1-2, with D unresolved. Germline V lookup: CDR1 SGDLS, CDR2 YYNGEE. The CDR3 covers 15 residues. V was trimmed by 3 bases and J by 3 bases, leaving 15 bases between them.

In its sample, this clonotype was seen once. The gene calls are TRBV12-3 or TRBV12-4 and TRBJ2-3; TRBD2 aligns across 9 bases. CDR3 size: 16 residues. V lost 2 bases, J lost 2 bases, and 5 bases stayed unmatched. CDR3 coding DNA: TGTGCCAGCAGTTTACAGACTAGCGGTTCCACAGATACGCAGTATTTT. Its translation: CASSLQTSGSTDTQYF.

This chain joins TRBV12-3 or TRBV12-4 and TRBJ2-3, with 10 bases aligning to TRBD2. The CDR3 spans 14 residues. V was clipped by 5 bases and J by 5 bases; unmatched bases: 4. CDR3 residues: CASSPSSGGDTQYF. The CDR3 bases are TGTGCCAGCAGTCCCTCTAGCGGGGGAGATACGCAGTATTTT.

The genes are TRBV20-1 and TRBJ1-4, with 9 bases that match TRBD1. The trim removed 6 bases at V and 7 bases at J, leaving 9 bases unmatched. Germline V lookup: CDR1 DFQATT, CDR2 SNEGSKA (reference sequence). This CDR3 has 14 residues. Here the CDR3 DNA reads TGCAGTGCCCGTGGACAGGGGAGTCGTGAAAAACTGTTTTTT. As protein: CSARGQGSREKLFF.

V and J are TRBV7-9 and TRBJ2-7, with D maybe TRBD2 (6 bases). Germline assignment: CDR1 SEHNR and CDR2 FQNEAQ (reference sequence). V was pared by 3 bases and J by 2 bases, with 14 bases between. This CDR3 comprises 15 residues. CDR3: CASSFWEDETYEQYV. The CDR3 region has the DNA TGTGCCAGCAGCTTTTGGGAGGATGAGACCTACGAGCAGTACGTC.

The chain combines TRBV7-3 with TRBJ2-1; TRBD1 might be the D (6 bases). Trimming removed 0 bases at V and 3 bases at J, with 12 bases between. CDR1 is SGHTA and CDR2 is FQGTGA in the germline V gene. The CDR3 is 16 amino acids. In nucleotides, the CDR3 is TGTGCCAGCAGCTTAACGTCTGGGGACATCTACAATGAGCAGTTCTTC. Amino acids: CASSLTSGDIYNEQFF.

The chain has TRBV4-1 and TRBJ1-1, with D tentatively TRBD1 (5 bases). Germline CDR1 MGHRA, CDR2 YSYEKL. The V end was cut by 1 base, the J end by 1 base, with 7 bases between. CDR3 length: 14 amino acids. The CDR3 bases are TGCGCCAGCAGCCAAGGGGACCGGAACACTGAAGCTTTCTTT. This encodes CASSQGDRNTEAFF.

This rearrangement joins TRBV7-8 to TRBJ1-5; possible D gene TRBD1, 6 bases. Trimming stripped 6 bases from V and 2 bases from J, with 20 bases between. CDR1 and CDR2 (germline): SGHVS, FQNEAQ. CDR3 length equals 17 residues. CDR3 nucleotides: TGTGCCAGCAGTCAGGGGAGGCTGGGTTGGGGCAATCAGCCCCAGCATTTT. Translation gives CASSQGRLGWGNQPQHF.

The chain uses TRBV28 and TRBJ2-3, with D tentatively TRBD2 (6 bases). Trimming took off 5 bases at V and 1 base at J, with 10 bases between the two ends. Per the germline V gene, CDR1 is MDHEN and CDR2 is SYDVKM. The CDR3 length is 14 residues. The CDR3 sequence is CASSILARTDTQYF. CDR3 sequence (DNA): TGTGCCAGCAGTATTCTAGCGCGCACAGATACGCAGTATTTT. The variable domain in full, completed from reference TRBV28 and TRBJ2-3, reads DVKVTQSSRYLVKRTGEKVFLECVQDMDHENMFWYRQDPGLGLRLIYFSYDVKMKEKGDIPEGYSVSREKKERFSLILESASTNQTSMYLCASSILARTDTQYFGPGTRLTVL.

A few counts support this clonotype. J is TRBJ1-1 and V is TRBV12-3 or TRBV12-4; D not certain. V lost 1 base to trimming and J lost 11 bases, with 17 bases between them. The CDR3 loop spans 14 amino acids. The CDR3, as DNA: TGTGCCAGCAGTTTAGTAGTGGATAAACTGAAGGCTTTCTTT. This encodes CASSLVVDKLKAFF.

The rearrangement joins TRBV12-3 or TRBV12-4 to TRBJ2-3; TRBD2 matches at 10 bases. The length of the CDR3 is 18 residues. The junction had 9 bases not matched to a gene; V was cut back by 3 bases and J by 0 bases. This CDR3 is CASSFTTSGELSTDTQYF. The CDR3 DNA reads TGTGCCAGCAGTTTTACAACTAGCGGGGAATTGAGCACAGATACGCAGTATTTT.

The rearrangement joins TRBV5-1 to TRBJ2-1; 10 bases fit TRBD1. The CDR3 contains 16 residues. V shed 5 bases and J 0 bases; nucleotides not matched to a gene: 5. Germline assignment: CDR1 SGHRS and CDR2 YFSETQ. The CDR3 region has the DNA TGCGCCAGCAGTGCTGACAGGGGGCACTCCTACAATGAGCAGTTCTTC. As protein: CASSADRGHSYNEQFF.

There are a few counts of this clonotype. Here the CDR3 reads CASSSLLNSPLHF. CDR3 in DNA: TGTGCCAGCAGTTCTCTCCTTAATTCACCCCTCCACTTT. The V and J genes are TRBV28 and TRBJ1-6, with D uncertain. Trimming stripped 4 bases from V and 6 bases from J, with 7 bases between. Germline values: CDR1 MDHEN, CDR2 SYDVKM. The CDR3 is made up of 13 amino acids.

This clonotype was counted between two and nine times. The chain recombines TRBV7-2 with TRBJ1-6, with 7 bases lining up with TRBD1. In germline, CDR1 is SGHTA, CDR2 FQGNSA. This CDR3 spans 16 amino acids. The ends lost 3 bases at V and 5 bases at J; junction bases unmatched: 7. The CDR3 nucleotides are TGTGCCAGCAGCTTGGCAGGGACAGCAGATAATTCACCCCTCCACTTT. Protein sequence: CASSLAGTADNSPLHF.

This clonotype was counted many times. V is TRBV28 and J is TRBJ1-3, with no clear D. V was trimmed by 7 bases and J by 0 bases, leaving 10 bases between them. This CDR3 contains 14 residues. Per the germline V gene, CDR1 is MDHEN and CDR2 is SYDVKM. CDR3: CASKWQSSGNTIYF. CDR3 in DNA: TGTGCCAGCAAATGGCAGAGCTCTGGAAACACCATATATTTT.

The chain uses TRBV5-1 and TRBJ1-6, with 7 bases fitting TRBD1. CDR1 is SGHRS, CDR2 YFSETQ, per germline. The CDR3 covers 15 residues. Trimming cost V 4 bases and J 5 bases; bases outside gene matches: 6. The CDR3 DNA reads as TGCGCCAGCAGCGATCCACAGGGGAATAATTCACCCCTCCACTTT. Translation: CASSDPQGNNSPLHF.

This clonotype was found a few times. V gene TRBV6-6 combines with J gene TRBJ2-7; 11 bases are shared with TRBD1. V shed 4 bases and J 3 bases; nucleotides not matched to a gene: 8. Germline CDR1 MNHNY, CDR2 SVGAGI (reference sequence). The CDR3 length is 16 residues. CDR3 protein: CASSFPRDRGIYEQYF. The CDR3 DNA sequence: TGTGCCAGCAGTTTCCCGCGGGACAGGGGGATCTACGAGCAGTACTTC.

In this sample, this clonotype turned up a few times. The gene calls are TRBV29-1 and TRBJ2-5; the D is unclear. Trimming pared 1 base from V and 0 bases from J, leaving 12 bases between. The length of the CDR3 is 15 residues. CDR1 is SQVTM and CDR2 is ANQGSEA in the germline V gene. The CDR3 region is CSVEGVDWDQETQYF. The DNA of the CDR3 is TGCAGCGTTGAAGGGGTGGATTGGGACCAAGAGACCCAGTACTTC.

This clonotype showed up many times. V gene TRBV4-2 combines with J gene TRBJ2-2; 9 bases are shared with TRBD2. Trimming removed 3 bases from V and 7 bases from J; junction bases left unmatched: 9. The CDR3 loop spans 16 amino acids. Germline V lookup: CDR1 LGHNA, CDR2 YNFKEQ. DNA for the CDR3: TGTGCCAGCAGCCACGGGACTAGCAAGTCGGTCGGGGAGCTGTTTTTT. Amino acid sequence: CASSHGTSKSVGELFF.

This clonotype is a singleton in its sample. The CDR3 spells CASSFAGVKTDTQYF. The CDR3 nucleotides read TGTGCCAGCAGCTTCGCAGGGGTTAAGACAGATACGCAGTATTTT. The chain combines TRBV7-3 with TRBJ2-3, with D possibly matching TRBD1 (6 bases). The CDR3 is 15 amino acids. Per the germline V gene, CDR1 is SGHTA and CDR2 is FQGTGA. V was cut by 3 bases and J by 3 bases, with 13 bases left in between.

Turning to this clonotype: The junction and the germline gene differ at one end; a read error may be behind it. This chain uses TRBV7-7 with TRBJ2-5; D is perhaps TRBD1 (6 bases). CDR1 is SSHAT, CDR2 FNYEAQ, per germline (reference sequence). The CDR3 spans 14 residues. The CDR3 spells CASSLGGSTGTQYF. The CDR3 DNA reads TGTGCTAGCAGCTTAGGGGGATCTACTGGGACCCAGTACTTC.

This clonotype was counted a few times. The chain couples TRBV3-1 to TRBJ1-6; D unresolved. Germline CDR1 and CDR2: LGHDT and YNNKEL (reference sequence). The V gene lost 4 bases and the J gene lost 4 bases, with 8 bases spanning the gap. The CDR3 is 14 residues long. The CDR3 DNA reads as TGTGCCAGCAGCCGGAGAGAGTATAATTCACCCCTCCACTTT. Translated, it gives CASSRREYNSPLHF.

The chain joins TRBV7-8 to TRBJ2-2; tentatively, D is TRBD1 (5 bases). CDR1 and CDR2 from the germline V gene are SGHVS and FQNEAQ. The CDR3 loop spans 16 amino acids. Trimming removed 5 bases at V and 0 bases at J, with 13 bases between. The CDR3 reads CASSARQFANTGELFF. CDR3 coding DNA: TGTGCCAGCAGCGCCCGACAGTTCGCGAACACCGGGGAGCTGTTTTTT.

This chain joins TRBV20-1 and TRBJ2-6; D unresolved. CDR1 and CDR2 (germline): DFQATT, SNEGSKA (reference sequence). Trimming cost V 6 bases and J 4 bases, with 13 bases left between them. The length of the CDR3 is 14 residues. The CDR3 protein is CSAPIWAGANVLTF. As DNA, the CDR3 is TGCAGTGCCCCCATTTGGGCAGGGGCCAACGTCCTGACTTTC.

This clonotype was observed once. The rearrangement links TRBV6-2 or TRBV6-3 to TRBJ1-1; D gene ambiguous. Per the germline V gene, CDR1 is MNHEY and CDR2 is SVGEGT. The CDR3 extends over 14 amino acids. V lost 2 bases and J 1 base, leaving 8 bases between the germline ends. CDR3 sequence: CASSYRGGNTEAFF. The CDR3 DNA follows: TGTGCCAGCAGTTACCGAGGTGGGAACACTGAAGCTTTCTTT.

This clonotype was detected only a few times. The chain has TRBV12-3 or TRBV12-4 and TRBJ1-4; D remains ambiguous. V shed 2 bases and J shed 5 bases, with 9 bases lying between them. CDR3 length: 14 amino acids. The chain's CDR3 is CASSLRQANEKLFF. CDR3 coding DNA: TGTGCCAGCAGTTTAAGGCAGGCCAATGAAAAACTGTTTTTT.

On this clonotype: A single base separates this from a much larger clone, so it may be a read error. The chain is built from TRBV7-2 and TRBJ1-4; D not resolved. Trimming took 1 base from V and 6 from J, leaving 6 bases between them. This CDR3 is built from 13 residues. The V gene's germline CDR1 is SGHTA and CDR2 FQGNSA. CDR3 loop: CASSLVVDEKLFF. The CDR3 coding sequence is TGTGCCAGCAGCTTAGTCGTGGATGAAAAACTGTTTTTT.

The rearrangement joins TRBV12-3 or TRBV12-4 to TRBJ2-3, with a tentative D call TRBD1 (5 bases). The CDR3 spans 15 residues. Trimming took 6 bases from V and 7 from J, leaving 20 bases between them. CDR3 DNA: TGTGCCAGCAGGGTACGACATCGTAGGGGCTATACGCAGTATTTT. Amino acids: CASRVRHRRGYTQYF.

This clonotype has only a few counts. The chain carries TRBV6-5 and TRBJ1-1, with D unclear. The germline gives CDR1 MNHEY, CDR2 SVGAGI. V lost 6 bases, J lost 2 bases, and 13 bases lay in between. The CDR3 extends over 14 amino acids. CDR3 amino acids: CASSPPGGNTEAFF. As DNA, the CDR3 is TGTGCCAGCAGCCCCCCCGGCGGTAACACTGAAGCTTTCTTT.